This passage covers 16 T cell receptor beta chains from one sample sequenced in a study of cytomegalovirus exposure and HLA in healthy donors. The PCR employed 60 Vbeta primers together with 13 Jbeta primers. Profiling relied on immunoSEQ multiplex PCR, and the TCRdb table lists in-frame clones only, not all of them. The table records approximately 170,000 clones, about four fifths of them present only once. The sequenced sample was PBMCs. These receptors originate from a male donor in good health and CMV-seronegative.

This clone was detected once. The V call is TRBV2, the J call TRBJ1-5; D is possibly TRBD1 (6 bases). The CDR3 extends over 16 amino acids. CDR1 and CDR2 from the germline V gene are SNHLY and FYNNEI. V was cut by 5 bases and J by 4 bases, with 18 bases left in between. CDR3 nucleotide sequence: TGTGCCAGCAGTCCATATGGACGGGGGGCTAATCAGCCCCAGCATTTT. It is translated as CASSPYGRGANQPQHF.

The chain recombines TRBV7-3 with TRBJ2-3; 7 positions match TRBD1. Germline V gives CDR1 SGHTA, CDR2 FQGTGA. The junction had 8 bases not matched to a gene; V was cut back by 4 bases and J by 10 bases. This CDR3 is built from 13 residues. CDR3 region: CASSSSTGLAQYF. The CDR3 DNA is TGTGCCAGCAGCTCCTCGACAGGGCTCGCGCAGTATTTT.

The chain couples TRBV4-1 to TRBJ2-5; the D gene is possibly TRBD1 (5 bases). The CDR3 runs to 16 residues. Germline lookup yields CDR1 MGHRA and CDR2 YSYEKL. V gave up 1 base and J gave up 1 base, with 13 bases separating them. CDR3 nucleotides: TGCGCCAGCAGCCAAGCAGGGTCGCTACTCCAAGAGACCCAGTACTTC. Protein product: CASSQAGSLLQETQYF.

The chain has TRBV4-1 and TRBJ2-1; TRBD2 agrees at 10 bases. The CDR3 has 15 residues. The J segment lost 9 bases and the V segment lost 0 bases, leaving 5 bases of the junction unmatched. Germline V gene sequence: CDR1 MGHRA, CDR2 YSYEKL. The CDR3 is CASSQEQAGGFEQFF. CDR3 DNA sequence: TGCGCCAGCAGCCAAGAGCAAGCGGGGGGGTTTGAGCAGTTCTTC.

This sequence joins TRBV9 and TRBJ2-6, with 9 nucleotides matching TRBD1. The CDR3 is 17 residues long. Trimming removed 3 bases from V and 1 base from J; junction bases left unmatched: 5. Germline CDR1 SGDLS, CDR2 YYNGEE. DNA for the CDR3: TGTGCCAGCAGCGGGACAGGGGAGAAGTCTGGGGCCAACGTCCTGACTTTC. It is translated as CASSGTGEKSGANVLTF.

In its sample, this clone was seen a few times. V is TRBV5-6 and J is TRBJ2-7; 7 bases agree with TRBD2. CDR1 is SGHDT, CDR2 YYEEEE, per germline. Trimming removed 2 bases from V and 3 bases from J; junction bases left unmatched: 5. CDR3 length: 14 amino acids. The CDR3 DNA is TGTGCCAGCAGCTTCGGGACTATCAGCTACGAGCAGTACTTC. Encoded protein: CASSFGTISYEQYF.

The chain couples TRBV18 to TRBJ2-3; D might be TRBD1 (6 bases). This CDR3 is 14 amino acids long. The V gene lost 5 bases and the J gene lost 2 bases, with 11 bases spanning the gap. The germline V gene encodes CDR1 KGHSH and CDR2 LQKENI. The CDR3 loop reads CASSLRQDTDTQYF. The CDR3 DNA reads TGTGCCAGCTCATTAAGACAGGACACAGATACGCAGTATTTT. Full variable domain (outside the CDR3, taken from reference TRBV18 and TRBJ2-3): NAGVMQNPRHLVRRRGQEARLRCSPMKGHSHVYWYRQLPEEGLKFMVYLQKENIIDESGMPKERFSAEFPKEGPSILRIQQVVRGDSAAYFCASSLRQDTDTQYFGPGTRLTVL.

The CDR3 region has the DNA TGTGCCAGCAGCGGTGGGACAGAGGCGTACCAAGAGACCCAGTACTTC. Translating it yields CASSGGTEAYQETQYF. The chain joins TRBV9 to TRBJ2-5; 7 bases map to TRBD1. The CDR3 runs 16 residues. The J segment lost 0 bases and the V segment lost 3 bases, leaving 8 bases of the junction unmatched. CDR1 and CDR2 (germline): SGDLS, YYNGEE.

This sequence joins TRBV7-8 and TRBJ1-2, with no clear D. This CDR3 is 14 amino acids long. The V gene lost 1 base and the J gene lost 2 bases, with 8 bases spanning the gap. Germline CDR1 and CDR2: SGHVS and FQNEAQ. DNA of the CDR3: TGTGCCAGCAGCTTAGGAGACAAGAACTATGGCTACACCTTC. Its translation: CASSLGDKNYGYTF.

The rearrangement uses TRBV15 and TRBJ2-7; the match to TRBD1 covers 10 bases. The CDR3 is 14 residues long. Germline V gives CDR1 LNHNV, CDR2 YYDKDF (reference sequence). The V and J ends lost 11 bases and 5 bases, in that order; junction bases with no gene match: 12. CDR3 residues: CAQPKGQGTNEQYF. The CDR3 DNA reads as TGTGCCCAACCAAAGGGACAGGGGACCAACGAGCAGTACTTC.

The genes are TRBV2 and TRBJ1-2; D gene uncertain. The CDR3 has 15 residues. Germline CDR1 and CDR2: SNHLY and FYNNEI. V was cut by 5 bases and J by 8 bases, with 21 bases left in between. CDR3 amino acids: CASSTPGQISVGYTF. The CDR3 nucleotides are TGTGCCAGCAGTACGCCGGGTCAAATTAGTGTCGGCTACACCTTC.

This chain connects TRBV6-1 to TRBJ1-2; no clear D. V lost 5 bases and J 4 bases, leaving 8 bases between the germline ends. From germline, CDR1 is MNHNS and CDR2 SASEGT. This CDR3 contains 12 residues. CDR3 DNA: TGTGCCAGCAGTCCCCAGGCCTATGGCTACACCTTC. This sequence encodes CASSPQAYGYTF.

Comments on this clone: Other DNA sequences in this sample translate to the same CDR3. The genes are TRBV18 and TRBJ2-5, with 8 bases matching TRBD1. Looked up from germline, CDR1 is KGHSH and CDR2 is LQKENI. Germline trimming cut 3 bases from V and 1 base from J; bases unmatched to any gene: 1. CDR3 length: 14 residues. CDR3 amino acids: CASSPTGGQETQYF. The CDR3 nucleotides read TGTGCCAGCTCACCTACAGGGGGCCAAGAGACCCAGTACTTC.

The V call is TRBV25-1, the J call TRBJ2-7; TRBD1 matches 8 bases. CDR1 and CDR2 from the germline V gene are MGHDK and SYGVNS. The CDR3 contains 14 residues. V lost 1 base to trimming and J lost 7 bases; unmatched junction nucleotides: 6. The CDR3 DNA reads TGTGCCAGCAGTGAATTCCAGGGGGCAAGAGAGCAGTACTTC. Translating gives CASSEFQGAREQYF.

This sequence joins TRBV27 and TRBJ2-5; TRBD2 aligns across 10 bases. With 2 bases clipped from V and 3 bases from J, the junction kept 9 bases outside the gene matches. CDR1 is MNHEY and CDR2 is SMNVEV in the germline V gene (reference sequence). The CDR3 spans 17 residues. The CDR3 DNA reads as TGTGCCAGCAGTTTAAGACCCCGAGCGGGAGGGGAAGAGACCCAGTACTTC. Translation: CASSLRPRAGGEETQYF.

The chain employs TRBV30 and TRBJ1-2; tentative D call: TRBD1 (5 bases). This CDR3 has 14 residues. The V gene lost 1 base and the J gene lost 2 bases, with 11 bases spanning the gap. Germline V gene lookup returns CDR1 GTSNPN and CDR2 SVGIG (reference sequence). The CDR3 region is CAWSGLGHNYGYTF. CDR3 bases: TGTGCCTGGAGTGGGTTAGGACACAACTATGGCTACACCTTC.